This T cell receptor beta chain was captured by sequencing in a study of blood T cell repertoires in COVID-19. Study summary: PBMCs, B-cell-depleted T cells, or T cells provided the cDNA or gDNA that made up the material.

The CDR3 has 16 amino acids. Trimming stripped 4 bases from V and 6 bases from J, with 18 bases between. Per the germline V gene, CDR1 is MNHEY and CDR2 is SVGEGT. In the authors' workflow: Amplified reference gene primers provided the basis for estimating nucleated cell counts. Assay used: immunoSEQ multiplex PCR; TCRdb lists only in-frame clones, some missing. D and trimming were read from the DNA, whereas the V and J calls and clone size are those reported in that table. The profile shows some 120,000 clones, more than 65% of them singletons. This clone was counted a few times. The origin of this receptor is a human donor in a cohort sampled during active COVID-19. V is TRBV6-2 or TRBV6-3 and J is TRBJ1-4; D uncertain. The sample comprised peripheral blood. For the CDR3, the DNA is TGTGCCAGCAGTTCGGCCAAGGAGAGTTGGGATGAAAAACTGTTTTTT. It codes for CASSSAKESWDEKLFF.